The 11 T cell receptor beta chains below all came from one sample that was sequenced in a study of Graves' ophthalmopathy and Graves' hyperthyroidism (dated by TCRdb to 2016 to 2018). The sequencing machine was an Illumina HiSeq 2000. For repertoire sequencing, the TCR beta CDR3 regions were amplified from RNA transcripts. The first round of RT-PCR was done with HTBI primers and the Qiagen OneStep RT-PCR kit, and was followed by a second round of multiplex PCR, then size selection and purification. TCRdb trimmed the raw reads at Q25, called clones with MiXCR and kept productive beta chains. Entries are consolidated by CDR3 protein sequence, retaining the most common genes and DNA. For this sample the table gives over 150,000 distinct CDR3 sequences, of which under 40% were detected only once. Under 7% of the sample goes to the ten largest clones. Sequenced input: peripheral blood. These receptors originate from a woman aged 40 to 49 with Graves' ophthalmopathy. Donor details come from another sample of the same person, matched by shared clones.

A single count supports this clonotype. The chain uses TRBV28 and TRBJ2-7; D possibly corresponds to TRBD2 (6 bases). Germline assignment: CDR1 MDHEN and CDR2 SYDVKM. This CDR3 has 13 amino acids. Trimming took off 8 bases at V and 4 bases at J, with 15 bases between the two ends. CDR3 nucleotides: TGTGCCAGCTACACTCCGGGGGAGTACGAGCAGTACTTC. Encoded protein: CASYTPGEYEQYF.

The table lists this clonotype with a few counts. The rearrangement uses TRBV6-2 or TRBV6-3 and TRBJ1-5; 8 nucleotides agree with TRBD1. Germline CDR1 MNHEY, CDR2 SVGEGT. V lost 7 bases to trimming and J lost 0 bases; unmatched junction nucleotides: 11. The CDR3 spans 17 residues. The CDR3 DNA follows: TGTGCCAGCACCTCCGGACAGGGATGGTTTAGCAATCAGCCCCAGCATTTT. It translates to CASTSGQGWFSNQPQHF.

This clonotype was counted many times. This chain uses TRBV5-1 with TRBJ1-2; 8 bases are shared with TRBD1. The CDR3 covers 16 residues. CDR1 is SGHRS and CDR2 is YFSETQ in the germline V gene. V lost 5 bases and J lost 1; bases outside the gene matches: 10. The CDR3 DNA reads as TGCGCCAGCAGAGACCCGGACAGGGACCTTAACTATGGCTACACCTTC. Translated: CASRDPDRDLNYGYTF.

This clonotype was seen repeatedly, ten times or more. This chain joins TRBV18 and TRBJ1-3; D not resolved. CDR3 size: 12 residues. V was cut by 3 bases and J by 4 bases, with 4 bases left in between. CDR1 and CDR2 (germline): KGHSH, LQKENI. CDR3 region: CASSPGGNTIYF. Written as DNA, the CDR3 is TGTGCCAGCTCACCGGGCGGAAACACCATATATTTT. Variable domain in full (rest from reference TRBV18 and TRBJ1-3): NAGVMQNPRHLVRRRGQEARLRCSPMKGHSHVYWYRQLPEEGLKFMVYLQKENIIDESGMPKERFSAEFPKEGPSILRIQQVVRGDSAAYFCASSPGGNTIYFGEGSWLTVV.

The CDR3 here is CASSSRFNYGYTF. The CDR3 coding sequence is TGTGCCAGCAGTTCACGATTTAACTATGGCTACACCTTC. The chain links TRBV6-5 to TRBJ1-2; D is ambiguous. This CDR3 has 13 amino acids. Per the germline V gene, CDR1 is MNHEY and CDR2 is SVGAGI. V was trimmed by 4 bases and J by 1 base, leaving 7 bases between them.

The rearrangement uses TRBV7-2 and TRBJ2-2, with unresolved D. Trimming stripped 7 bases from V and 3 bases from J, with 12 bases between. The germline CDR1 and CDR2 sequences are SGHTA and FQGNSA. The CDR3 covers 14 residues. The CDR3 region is CASTNFEHTGELFF. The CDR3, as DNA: TGTGCCAGCACCAACTTCGAACACACCGGGGAGCTGTTTTTT.

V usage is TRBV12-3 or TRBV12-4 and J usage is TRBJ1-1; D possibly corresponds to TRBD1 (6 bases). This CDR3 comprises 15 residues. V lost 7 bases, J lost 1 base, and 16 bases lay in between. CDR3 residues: CASTRGGRRNTEAFF. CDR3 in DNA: TGTGCCAGCACCCGGGGGGGCCGGAGGAACACTGAAGCTTTCTTT.

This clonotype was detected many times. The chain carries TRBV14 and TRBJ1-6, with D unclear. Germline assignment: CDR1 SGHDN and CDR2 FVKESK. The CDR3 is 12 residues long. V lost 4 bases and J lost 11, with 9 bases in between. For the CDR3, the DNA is TGTGCCAGCAGCCGGGATTCTACACCCCTCCACTTT. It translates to CASSRDSTPLHF.

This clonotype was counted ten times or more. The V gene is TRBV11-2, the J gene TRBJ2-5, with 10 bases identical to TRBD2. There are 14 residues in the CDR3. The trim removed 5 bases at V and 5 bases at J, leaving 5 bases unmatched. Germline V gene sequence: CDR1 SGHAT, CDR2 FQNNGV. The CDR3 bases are TGTGCCAGCAGCCGGGCACTAGCGGGGGAGACCCAGTACTTC. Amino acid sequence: CASSRALAGETQYF.

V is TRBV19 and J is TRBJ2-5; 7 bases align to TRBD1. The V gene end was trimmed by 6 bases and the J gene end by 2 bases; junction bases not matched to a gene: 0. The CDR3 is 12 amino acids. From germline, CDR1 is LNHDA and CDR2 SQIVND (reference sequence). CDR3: CASRGQQETQYF. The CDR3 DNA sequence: TGTGCCAGTAGGGGACAGCAAGAGACCCAGTACTTC.

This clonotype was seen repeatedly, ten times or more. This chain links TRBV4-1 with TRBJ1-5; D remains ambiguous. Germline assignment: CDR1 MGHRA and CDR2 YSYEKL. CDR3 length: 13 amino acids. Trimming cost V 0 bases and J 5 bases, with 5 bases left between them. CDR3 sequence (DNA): TGCGCCAGCAGCCAAGAACGGGATCAGCCCCAGCATTTT. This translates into CASSQERDQPQHF.